The rows below give T cell receptor beta chains drawn from one sample of a study of cytomegalovirus exposure and HLA in healthy donors. The data were produced by immunoSEQ multiplex PCR, yet TCRdb's version contains in-frame clones alone and is incomplete. The table lists about 63,000 clones, around four fifths of them singletons. The specimen sequenced was PBMCs. The receptors were sampled from a woman between 25 and 40 years old in good health and CMV-seronegative. CDR3s include the opening cysteine and the closing phenylalanine or tryptophan. Each record gives: V gene, J gene, clone size, CDR3 protein. Not every row has a clone size; where given, it reads once, few, many or a size class.

TRBV15	TRBJ2-4	few	CATSRDPTGQPNIQYF
TRBV2	TRBJ1-1	-	CASSARPGEAFF
TRBV4-1	TRBJ1-4	-	CASSQDHGRRPTTNEKLFF
TRBV6-6	TRBJ1-5	few	CASRGPDSNQPQHF
TRBV6-1	TRBJ2-7	-	CASSEAAGDNRSYEQYF
TRBV4-3	TRBJ1-1	-	CASSQARSEAFF
TRBV6-6	TRBJ1-1	few	CASSYSNQGSTEAFF
TRBV14	TRBJ2-1	-	CASSQDIAGRPLYNEQFF
TRBV28	TRBJ1-4	few	CASSTDSSGWNEKLFF
TRBV5-1	TRBJ2-5	-	CASSPRTGVETQYF
TRBV19	TRBJ1-3	-	CASSGQASSGNTIYF
TRBV18	TRBJ2-7	-	CASSPRREGTGYEQYF
TRBV9	TRBJ2-3	-	CASSDWGAASTDTQYF
TRBV7-2	TRBJ1-6	-	CASSHYEWGPYNSPLHF
TRBV19	TRBJ2-1	-	CASIPDRRVDEQFF
TRBV6-5	TRBJ1-4	-	CASSMQGATNEKLFF
TRBV9	TRBJ1-1	-	CASSPPPTGGTEAFF
TRBV28	TRBJ2-5	-	CASSLFRTEETQYF
TRBV27	TRBJ2-3	-	CASTSGGYADTQYF
TRBV7-2	TRBJ2-3	-	CASSPPGGRTDTQYF
TRBV5-6	TRBJ1-2	few	CASSLWGTGDSYGYTF
TRBV21-1	TRBJ2-1	-	CASSKATDEQFF
TRBV7-2	TRBJ2-1	-	CASSLVAGAYNEQFF
TRBV2	TRBJ2-3	few	CASRSRGARVADTQYF
TRBV5-5	TRBJ1-2	-	CASSQGTGGLGYTF
TRBV14	TRBJ2-7	-	CASSQVKWDRDHSYEQYF
TRBV5-1	TRBJ2-3	-	CASKTTGDETDTQYF
TRBV5-1	TRBJ1-1	-	CASSLAGSPEAFF
TRBV7-3	TRBJ1-5	-	CASSLQGDQPQHF
TRBV7-9	TRBJ1-2	-	CASSKLDRVRNWTNYGYTF
TRBV11-2	TRBJ2-6	few	CASSLGTGGRGANVLTF
TRBV7-9	TRBJ1-2	-	CASSLATGESHGYTF
TRBV4-3	TRBJ1-1	-	CASTSDRTNTEAFF
TRBV6-5	TRBJ2-5	few	CASSLSGTSGQETQYF
TRBV7-9	TRBJ2-1	-	CASSQRLALYNEQFF
TRBV19	TRBJ1-5	once	CASSMLGPGGGKGNQPQHF
TRBV23-1	TRBJ2-1	-	CASSQGGHLAPYNEQFF
TRBV5-1	TRBJ1-1	-	CASSLQGNTEAFF
TRBV5-4	TRBJ1-2	-	CASSQRQGAFDGYTF
TRBV6-5	TRBJ1-3	-	CASRLGQSSGNTIYF
TRBV9	TRBJ1-1	-	CASSVGTVDTEAFF
TRBV7-3	TRBJ2-3	-	CASSLNGLAGSVADTQYF